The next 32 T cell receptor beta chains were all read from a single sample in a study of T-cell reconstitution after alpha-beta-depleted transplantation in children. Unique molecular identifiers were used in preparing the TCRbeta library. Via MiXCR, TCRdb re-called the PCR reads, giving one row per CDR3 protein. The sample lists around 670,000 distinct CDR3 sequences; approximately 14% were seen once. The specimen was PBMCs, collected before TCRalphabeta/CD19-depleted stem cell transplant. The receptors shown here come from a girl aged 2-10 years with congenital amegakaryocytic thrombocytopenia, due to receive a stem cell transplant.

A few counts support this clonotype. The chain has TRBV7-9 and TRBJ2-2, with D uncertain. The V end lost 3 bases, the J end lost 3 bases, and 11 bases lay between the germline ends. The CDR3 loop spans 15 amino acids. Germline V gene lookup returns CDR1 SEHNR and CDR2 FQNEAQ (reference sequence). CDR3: CASSFDGAHTGELFF. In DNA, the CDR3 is TGTGCCAGCAGCTTTGATGGAGCCCACACCGGGGAGCTGTTTTTT.

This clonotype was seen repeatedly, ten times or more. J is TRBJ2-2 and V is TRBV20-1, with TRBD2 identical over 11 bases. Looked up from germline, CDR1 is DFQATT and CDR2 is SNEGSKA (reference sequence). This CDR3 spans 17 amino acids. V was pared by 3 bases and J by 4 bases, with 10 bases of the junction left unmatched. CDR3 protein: CSARATSGRWITGELFF. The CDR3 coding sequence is TGCAGTGCTAGGGCAACTAGCGGGAGATGGATCACCGGGGAGCTGTTTTTT.

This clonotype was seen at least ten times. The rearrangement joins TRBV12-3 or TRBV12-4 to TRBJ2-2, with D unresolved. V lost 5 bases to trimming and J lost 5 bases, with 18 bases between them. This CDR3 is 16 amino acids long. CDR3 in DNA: TGTGCCAGCAGTCCCCGTCAGCTTCCAGAAACCGGGGAGCTGTTTTTT. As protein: CASSPRQLPETGELFF.

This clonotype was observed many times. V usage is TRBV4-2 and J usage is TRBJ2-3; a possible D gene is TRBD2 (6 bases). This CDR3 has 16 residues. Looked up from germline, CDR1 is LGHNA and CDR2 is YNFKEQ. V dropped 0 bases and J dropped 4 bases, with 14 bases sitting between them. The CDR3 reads CASSQDEAGSADTQYF. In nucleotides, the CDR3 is TGTGCCAGCAGCCAAGATGAGGCGGGAAGCGCAGATACGCAGTATTTT.

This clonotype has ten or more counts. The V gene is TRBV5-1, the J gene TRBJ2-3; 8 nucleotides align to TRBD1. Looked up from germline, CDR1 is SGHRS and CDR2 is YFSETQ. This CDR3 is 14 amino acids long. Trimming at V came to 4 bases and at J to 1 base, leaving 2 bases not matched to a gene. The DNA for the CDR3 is TGCGCCAGCAGCCTGGACAGGGGCACAGATACGCAGTATTTT. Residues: CASSLDRGTDTQYF. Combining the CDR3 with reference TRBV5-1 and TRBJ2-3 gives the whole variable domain KAGVTQTPRYLIKTRGQQVTLSCSPISGHRSVSWYQQTPGQGLQFLFEYFSETQRNKGNFPGRFSGRQFSNSRSEMNVSTLELGDSALYLCASSLDRGTDTQYFGPGTRLTVL.

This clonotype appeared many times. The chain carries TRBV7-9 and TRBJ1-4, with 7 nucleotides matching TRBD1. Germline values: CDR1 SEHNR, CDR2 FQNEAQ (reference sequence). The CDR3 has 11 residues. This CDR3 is CAMGQIEKLFF. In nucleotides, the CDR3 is TGTGCGATGGGACAGATTGAAAAACTGTTTTTT.

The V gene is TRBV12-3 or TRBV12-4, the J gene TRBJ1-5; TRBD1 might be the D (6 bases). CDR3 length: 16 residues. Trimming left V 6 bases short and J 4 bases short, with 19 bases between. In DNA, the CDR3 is TGTGCCAGCAGCATCGAAACGGGGGCGTTGAATCAGCCCCAGCATTTT. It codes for CASSIETGALNQPQHF.

CDR3 coding DNA: TGTGCCAGCAGTTCGACAGGGGGGACCCAGTACTTC. It yields the protein CASSSTGGTQYF. The genes are TRBV12-3 or TRBV12-4 and TRBJ2-5; TRBD1 matches at 9 bases. The CDR3 is made up of 12 amino acids. Trimming removed 4 bases from V and 7 bases from J; junction bases left unmatched: 1.

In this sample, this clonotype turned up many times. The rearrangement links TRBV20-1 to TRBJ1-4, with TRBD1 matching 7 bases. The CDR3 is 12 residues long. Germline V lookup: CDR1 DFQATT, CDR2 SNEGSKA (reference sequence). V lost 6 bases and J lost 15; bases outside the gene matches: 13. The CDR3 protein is CSATQGTVSVFF. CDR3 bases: TGCAGTGCCACTCAAGGGACAGTGAGTGTGTTTTTT.

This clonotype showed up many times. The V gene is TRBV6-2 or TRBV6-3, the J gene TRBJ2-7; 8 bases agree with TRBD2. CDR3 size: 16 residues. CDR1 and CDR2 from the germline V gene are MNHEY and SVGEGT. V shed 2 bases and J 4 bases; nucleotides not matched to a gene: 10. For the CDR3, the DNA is TGTGCCAGCAGTTACCCTCGGATAGCGGGAAGATACGAGCAGTACTTC. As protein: CASSYPRIAGRYEQYF.

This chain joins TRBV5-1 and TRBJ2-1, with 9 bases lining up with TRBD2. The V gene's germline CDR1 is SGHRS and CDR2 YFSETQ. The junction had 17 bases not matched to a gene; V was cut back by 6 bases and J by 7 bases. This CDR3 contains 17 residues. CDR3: CASNGGIYSGSSNEQFF. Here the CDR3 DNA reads TGCGCCAGCAACGGGGGCATATATAGCGGGAGTAGTAATGAGCAGTTCTTC.

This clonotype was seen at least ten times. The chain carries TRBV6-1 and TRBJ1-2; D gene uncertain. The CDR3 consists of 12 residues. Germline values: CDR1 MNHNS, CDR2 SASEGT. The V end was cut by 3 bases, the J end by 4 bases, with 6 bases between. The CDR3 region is CASSDSLYGYTF. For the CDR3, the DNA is TGTGCCAGCAGTGACAGCCTCTATGGCTACACCTTC.

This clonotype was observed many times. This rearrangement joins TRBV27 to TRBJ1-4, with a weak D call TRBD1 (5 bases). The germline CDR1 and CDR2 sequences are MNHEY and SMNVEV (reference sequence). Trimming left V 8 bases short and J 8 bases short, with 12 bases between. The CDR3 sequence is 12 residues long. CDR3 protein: CASGTDLEKLFF. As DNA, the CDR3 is TGTGCCAGCGGGACCGACCTAGAAAAACTGTTTTTT.

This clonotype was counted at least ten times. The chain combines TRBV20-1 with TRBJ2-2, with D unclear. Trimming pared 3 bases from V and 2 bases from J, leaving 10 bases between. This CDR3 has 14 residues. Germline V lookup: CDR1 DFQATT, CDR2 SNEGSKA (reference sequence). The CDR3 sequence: CSASPIENTGELFF. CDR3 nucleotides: TGCAGTGCTAGCCCAATAGAAAACACCGGGGAGCTGTTTTTT.

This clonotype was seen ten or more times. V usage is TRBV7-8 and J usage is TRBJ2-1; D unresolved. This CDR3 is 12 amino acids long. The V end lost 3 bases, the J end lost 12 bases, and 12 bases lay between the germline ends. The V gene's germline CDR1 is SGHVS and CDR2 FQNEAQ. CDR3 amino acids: CASSFTLQLQFF. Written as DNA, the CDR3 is TGTGCCAGCAGCTTTACTCTACAACTGCAGTTCTTC.

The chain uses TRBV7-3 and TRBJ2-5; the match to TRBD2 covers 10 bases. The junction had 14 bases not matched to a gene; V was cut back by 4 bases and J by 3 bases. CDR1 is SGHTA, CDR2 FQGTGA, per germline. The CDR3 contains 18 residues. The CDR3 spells CASSSAKKLAGRKETQYF. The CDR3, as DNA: TGTGCCAGCAGCTCGGCCAAGAAACTAGCGGGGCGTAAAGAGACCCAGTACTTC.

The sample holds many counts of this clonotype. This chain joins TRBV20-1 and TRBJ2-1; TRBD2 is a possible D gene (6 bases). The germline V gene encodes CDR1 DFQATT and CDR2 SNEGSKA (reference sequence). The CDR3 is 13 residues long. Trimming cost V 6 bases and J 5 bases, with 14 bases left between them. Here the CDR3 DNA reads TGCAGTGCGAGGACTACTCTTAACAATGAGCAGTTCTTC. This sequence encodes CSARTTLNNEQFF.

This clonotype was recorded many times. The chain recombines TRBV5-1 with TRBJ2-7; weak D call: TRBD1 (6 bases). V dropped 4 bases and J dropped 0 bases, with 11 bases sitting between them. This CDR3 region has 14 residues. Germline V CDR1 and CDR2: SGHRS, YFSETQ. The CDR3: CASSIGTSSYEQYF. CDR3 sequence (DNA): TGCGCCAGCAGCATCGGGACATCCTCCTACGAGCAGTACTTC. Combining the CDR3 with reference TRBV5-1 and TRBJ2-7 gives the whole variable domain KAGVTQTPRYLIKTRGQQVTLSCSPISGHRSVSWYQQTPGQGLQFLFEYFSETQRNKGNFPGRFSGRQFSNSRSEMNVSTLELGDSALYLCASSIGTSSYEQYFGPGTRLTVT.

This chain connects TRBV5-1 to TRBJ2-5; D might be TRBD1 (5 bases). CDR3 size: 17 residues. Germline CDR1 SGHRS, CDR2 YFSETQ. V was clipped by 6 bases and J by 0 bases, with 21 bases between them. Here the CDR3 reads CASTTADRQTYQETQYF. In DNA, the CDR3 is TGCGCCAGCACCACGGCCGACAGACAGACGTACCAAGAGACCCAGTACTTC.

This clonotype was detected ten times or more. CDR3 DNA sequence: TGTGCCAGCAGTGGGGTATTTGATGAAAAACTGTTTTTT. Residues: CASSGVFDEKLFF. The chain employs TRBV12-3 or TRBV12-4 and TRBJ1-4, with no clear D. This CDR3 is 13 amino acids long. V was trimmed by 5 bases and J by 6 bases, leaving 10 bases between them.

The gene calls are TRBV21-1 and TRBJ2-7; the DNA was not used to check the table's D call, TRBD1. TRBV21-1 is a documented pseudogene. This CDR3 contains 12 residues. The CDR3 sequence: CASSKRGDEQYF. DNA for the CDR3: TGTGCCAGCAGCAAAAGGGGGGACGAGCAGTACTTC.

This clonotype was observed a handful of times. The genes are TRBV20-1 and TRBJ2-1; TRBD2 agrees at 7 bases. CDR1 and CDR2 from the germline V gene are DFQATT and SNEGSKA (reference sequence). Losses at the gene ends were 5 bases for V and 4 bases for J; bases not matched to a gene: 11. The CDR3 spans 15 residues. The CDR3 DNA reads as TGCAGTGCTCAGTCTCTAGCGGAAGAGTACAATGAGCAGTTCTTC. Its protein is CSAQSLAEEYNEQFF.

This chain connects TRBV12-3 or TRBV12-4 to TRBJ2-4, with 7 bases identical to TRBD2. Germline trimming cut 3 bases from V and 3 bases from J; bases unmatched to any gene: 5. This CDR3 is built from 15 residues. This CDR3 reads CASSFAGGGKNIQYF. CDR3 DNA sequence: TGTGCCAGCAGTTTCGCTGGGGGGGGCAAAAACATTCAGTACTTC.

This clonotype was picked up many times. CDR3 sequence (DNA): TGTGCCAGCAGCTTACTCAAGAATGAGCAGTTCTTC. Protein sequence: CASSLLKNEQFF. The rearrangement uses TRBV11-1 and TRBJ2-1; D unclear. Germline V gene data show CDR1 as SGHAT and CDR2 as FQDESV (reference sequence). Trimming pared 2 bases from V and 7 bases from J, leaving 6 bases between. The CDR3 is 12 amino acids.

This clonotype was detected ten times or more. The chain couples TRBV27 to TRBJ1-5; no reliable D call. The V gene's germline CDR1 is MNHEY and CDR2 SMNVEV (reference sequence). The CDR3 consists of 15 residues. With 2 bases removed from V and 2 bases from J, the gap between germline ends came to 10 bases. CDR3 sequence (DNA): TGTGCCAGCAGTTTAGGTGGCATAGGCAATCAGCCCCAGCATTTT. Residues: CASSLGGIGNQPQHF.

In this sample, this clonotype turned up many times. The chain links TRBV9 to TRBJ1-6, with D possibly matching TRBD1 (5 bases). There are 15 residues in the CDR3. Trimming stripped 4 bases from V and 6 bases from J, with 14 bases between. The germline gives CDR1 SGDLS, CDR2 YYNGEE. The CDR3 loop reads CASSLTGDPNSPLHF. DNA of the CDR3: TGTGCCAGCAGCCTTACAGGCGATCCTAATTCACCCCTCCACTTT. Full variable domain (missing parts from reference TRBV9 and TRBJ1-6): DSGVTQTPKHLITATGQRVTLRCSPRSGDLSVYWYQQSLDQGLQFLIQYYNGEERAKGNILERFSAQQFPDLHSELNLSSLELGDSALYFCASSLTGDPNSPLHFGNGTRLTVT.

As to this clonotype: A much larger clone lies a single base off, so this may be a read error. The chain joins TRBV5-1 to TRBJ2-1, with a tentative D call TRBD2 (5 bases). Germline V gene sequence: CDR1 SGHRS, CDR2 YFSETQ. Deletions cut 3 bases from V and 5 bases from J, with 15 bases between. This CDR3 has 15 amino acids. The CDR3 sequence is CASSSTISGHNEQFF. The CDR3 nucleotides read TGCGCCAGCAGCTCGACTATAAGTGGGCACAATGAGCAGTTCTTC.

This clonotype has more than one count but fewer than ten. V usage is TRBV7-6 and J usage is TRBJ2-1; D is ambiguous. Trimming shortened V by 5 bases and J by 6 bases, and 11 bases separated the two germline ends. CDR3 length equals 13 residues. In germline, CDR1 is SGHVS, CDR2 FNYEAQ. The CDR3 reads CASSGISGNEQFF. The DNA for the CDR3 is TGTGCCAGCAGCGGAATTTCGGGCAATGAGCAGTTCTTC.

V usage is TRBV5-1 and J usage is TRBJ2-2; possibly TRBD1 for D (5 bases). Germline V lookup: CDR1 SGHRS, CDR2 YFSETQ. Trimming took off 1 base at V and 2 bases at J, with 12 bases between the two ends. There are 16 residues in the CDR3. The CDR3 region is CASSLWQDINTGELFF. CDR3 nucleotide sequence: TGCGCCAGCAGCTTGTGGCAGGACATAAACACCGGGGAGCTGTTTTTT.

DNA of the CDR3: TGTGCCAGCAGTGGGCCTACGTACAATGAGCAGTTCTTC. This codes for CASSGPTYNEQFF. The rearrangement joins TRBV28 to TRBJ2-1; the D is unclear. The CDR3 is 13 amino acids. Trimming removed 5 bases at V and 4 bases at J, with 9 bases between. Germline V gives CDR1 MDHEN, CDR2 SYDVKM.

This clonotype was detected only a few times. The CDR3 region has the DNA TGTGCCAGCAGCTTAGGGACGGCGGCCGATACGCAGTATTTT. The encoded protein is CASSLGTAADTQYF. The J gene is TRBJ2-3, the V gene TRBV7-2; D not certain. Trimming removed 1 base at V and 6 bases at J, with 11 bases between. The germline gives CDR1 SGHTA, CDR2 FQGNSA. The CDR3 is 14 residues long. The variable domain in full, completed from reference TRBV7-2 and TRBJ2-3, reads GAGVSQSPSNKVTEKGKDVELRCDPISGHTALYWYRQSLGQGLEFLIYFQGNSAPDKSGLPSDRFSAERTGGSVSTLTIQRTQQEDSAVYLCASSLGTAADTQYFGPGTRLTVL.

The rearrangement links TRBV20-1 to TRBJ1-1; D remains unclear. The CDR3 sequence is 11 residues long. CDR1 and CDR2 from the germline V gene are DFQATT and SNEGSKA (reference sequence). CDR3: CRGVGEDEAFF. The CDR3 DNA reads TGCAGGGGAGTCGGGGAGGATGAAGCTTTCTTT.